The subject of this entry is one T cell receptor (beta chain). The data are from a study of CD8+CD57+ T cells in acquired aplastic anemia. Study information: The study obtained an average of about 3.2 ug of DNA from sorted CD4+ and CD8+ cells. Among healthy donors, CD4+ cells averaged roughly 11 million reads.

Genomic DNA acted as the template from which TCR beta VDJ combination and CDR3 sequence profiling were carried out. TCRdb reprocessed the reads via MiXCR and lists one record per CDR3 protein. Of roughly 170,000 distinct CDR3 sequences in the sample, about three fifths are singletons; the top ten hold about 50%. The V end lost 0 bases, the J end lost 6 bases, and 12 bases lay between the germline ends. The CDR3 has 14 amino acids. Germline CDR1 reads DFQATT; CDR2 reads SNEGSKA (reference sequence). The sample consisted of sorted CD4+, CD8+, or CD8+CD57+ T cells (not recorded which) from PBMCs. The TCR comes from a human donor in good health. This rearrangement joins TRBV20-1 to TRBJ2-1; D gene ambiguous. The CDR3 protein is CSARDPSRANEQFF. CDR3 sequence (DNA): TGCAGTGCTAGAGATCCCAGCCGGGCCAATGAGCAGTTCTTC.